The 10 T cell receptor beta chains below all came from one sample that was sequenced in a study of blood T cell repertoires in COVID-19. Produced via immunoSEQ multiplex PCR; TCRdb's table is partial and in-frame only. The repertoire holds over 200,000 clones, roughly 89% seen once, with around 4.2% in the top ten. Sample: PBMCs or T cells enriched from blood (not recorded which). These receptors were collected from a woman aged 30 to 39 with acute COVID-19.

The CDR3 nucleotides read TGTGCCAGCTCACCGAGTCAGCGGGGGGACTACACCTTC. Protein: CASSPSQRGDYTF. The rearrangement uses TRBV18 and TRBJ1-2; tentative D call: TRBD1 (5 bases). CDR3 length equals 13 residues. Trimming removed 3 bases at V and 10 bases at J, with 15 bases between. Germline CDR1 is KGHSH and CDR2 is LQKENI.

In DNA form, the CDR3 reads TGTGCCAGCAGCCAAGAAGACAGGGCAATGAACACTGAAGCTTTCTTT. It encodes CASSQEDRAMNTEAFF. The V gene is TRBV3-1 (or the pseudogene TRBV3-2), the J gene TRBJ1-1; TRBD1 agrees at 7 bases. With 0 bases clipped from V and 0 bases from J, the junction kept 4 bases outside the gene matches. Germline CDR1 and CDR2: LGHDT and YNNKEL (reference sequence). The CDR3 is 16 residues long.

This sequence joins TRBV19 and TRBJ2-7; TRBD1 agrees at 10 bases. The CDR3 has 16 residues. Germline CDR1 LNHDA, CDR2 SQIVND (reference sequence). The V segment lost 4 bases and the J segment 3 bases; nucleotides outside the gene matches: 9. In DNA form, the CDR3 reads TGTGCCAGTAGTACGCGACAGGGGGCCTATTTCTACGAGCAGTACTTC. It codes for CASSTRQGAYFYEQYF.

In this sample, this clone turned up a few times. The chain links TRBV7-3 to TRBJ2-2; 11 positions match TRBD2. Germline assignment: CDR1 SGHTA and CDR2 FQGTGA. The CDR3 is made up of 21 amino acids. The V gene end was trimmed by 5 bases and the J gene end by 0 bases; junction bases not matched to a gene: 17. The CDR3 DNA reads TGTGCCAGCAGCCGTCTAATTCCCAATAGCGGGGGGGCTACGAACACCGGGGAGCTGTTTTTT. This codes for CASSRLIPNSGGATNTGELFF.

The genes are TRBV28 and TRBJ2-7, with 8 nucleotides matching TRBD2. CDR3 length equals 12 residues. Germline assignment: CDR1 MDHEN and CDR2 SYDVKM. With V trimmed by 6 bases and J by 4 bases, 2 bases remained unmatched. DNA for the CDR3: TGTGCCAGCAGACGGGGGGGGTACGAGCAGTACTTC. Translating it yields CASRRGGYEQYF.

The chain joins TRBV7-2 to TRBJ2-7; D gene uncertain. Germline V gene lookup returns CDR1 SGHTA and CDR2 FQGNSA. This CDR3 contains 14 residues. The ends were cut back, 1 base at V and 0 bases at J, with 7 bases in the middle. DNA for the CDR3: TGTGCCAGCAGCTTAGTGGCCGCCTCCTACGAGCAGTACTTC. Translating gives CASSLVAASYEQYF.

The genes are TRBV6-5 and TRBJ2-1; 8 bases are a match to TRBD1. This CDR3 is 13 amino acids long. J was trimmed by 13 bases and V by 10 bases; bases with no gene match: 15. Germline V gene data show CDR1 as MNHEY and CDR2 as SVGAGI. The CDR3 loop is CATRWTGKFSQFF. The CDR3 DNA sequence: TGTGCCACACGGTGGACAGGGAAATTTTCTCAGTTCTTC.

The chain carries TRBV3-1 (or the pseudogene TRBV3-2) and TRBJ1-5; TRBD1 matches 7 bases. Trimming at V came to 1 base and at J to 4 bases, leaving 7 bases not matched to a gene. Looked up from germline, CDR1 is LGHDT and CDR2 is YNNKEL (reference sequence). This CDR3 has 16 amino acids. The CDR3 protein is CASSQGTGAANQPQHF. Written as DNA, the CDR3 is TGTGCCAGCAGCCAAGGGACAGGCGCGGCGAATCAGCCCCAGCATTTT.

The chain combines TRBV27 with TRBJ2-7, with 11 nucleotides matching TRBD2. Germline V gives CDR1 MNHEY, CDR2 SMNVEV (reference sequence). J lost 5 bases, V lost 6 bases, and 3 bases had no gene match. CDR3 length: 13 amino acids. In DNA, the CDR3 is TGTGCCAGCAGGGGGGGACTAGCGGACGAGCAGTACTTC. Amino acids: CASRGGLADEQYF.

The CDR3 DNA reads as TGTGCCAGCAGCCGCCTGGCGGGGGTTCGAGAGACCCAGTACTTC. Amino acids: CASSRLAGVRETQYF. V usage is TRBV7-6 and J usage is TRBJ2-5; 7 bases are a match to TRBD2. Unmatched junction bases numbered 10, after V lost 5 bases and J lost 4 bases. The CDR3 sequence is 15 residues long. CDR1 and CDR2 from the germline V gene are SGHVS and FNYEAQ.